This section outlines one T cell receptor beta chain sequence together with its context. The antigen is not known. The data originate from a study of T cells after yellow fever vaccination. Whole-study findings and limits: In post-booster samples, most primary-vaccination clones reappeared (approximately 95% CD4, about 91% CD8). Repertoires sorted by FACS could include abundant clonotypes that are contaminants from the bulk population.

Trimming stripped 2 bases from V and 10 bases from J, with 15 bases between. CDR1 and CDR2 from the germline V gene are MNHEY and SMNVEV (reference sequence). This CDR3 contains 14 residues. TCRdb itself ran the 5' RACE reads through MiXCR, one entry per CDR3 protein. The sample contains 610,000 or so distinct CDR3 sequences, roughly an eighth of which appear only once. The sequence derives from a man aged 25 to 40 who received the YFV17D yellow fever vaccine. The chain recombines TRBV27 with TRBJ2-1; D is perhaps TRBD1 (5 bases). Sequencing was performed on PBMCs, taken on the day of the yellow fever booster vaccination. The CDR3: CASSLRAGPTEQFF. CDR3 bases: TGTGCCAGCAGTTTAAGGGCAGGGCCCACCGAGCAGTTCTTC.